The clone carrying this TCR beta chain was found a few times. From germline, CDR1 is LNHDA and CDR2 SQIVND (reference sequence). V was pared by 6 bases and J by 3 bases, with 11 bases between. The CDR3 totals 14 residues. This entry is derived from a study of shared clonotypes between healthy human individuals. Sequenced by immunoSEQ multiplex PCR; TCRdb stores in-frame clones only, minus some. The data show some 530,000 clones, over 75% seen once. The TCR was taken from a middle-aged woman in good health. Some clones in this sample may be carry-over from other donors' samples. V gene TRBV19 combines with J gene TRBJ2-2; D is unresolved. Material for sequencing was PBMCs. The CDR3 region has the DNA TGTGCCAGTAGAGATACAAGATACACCGGGGAGCTGTTTTTT. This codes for CASRDTRYTGELFF.